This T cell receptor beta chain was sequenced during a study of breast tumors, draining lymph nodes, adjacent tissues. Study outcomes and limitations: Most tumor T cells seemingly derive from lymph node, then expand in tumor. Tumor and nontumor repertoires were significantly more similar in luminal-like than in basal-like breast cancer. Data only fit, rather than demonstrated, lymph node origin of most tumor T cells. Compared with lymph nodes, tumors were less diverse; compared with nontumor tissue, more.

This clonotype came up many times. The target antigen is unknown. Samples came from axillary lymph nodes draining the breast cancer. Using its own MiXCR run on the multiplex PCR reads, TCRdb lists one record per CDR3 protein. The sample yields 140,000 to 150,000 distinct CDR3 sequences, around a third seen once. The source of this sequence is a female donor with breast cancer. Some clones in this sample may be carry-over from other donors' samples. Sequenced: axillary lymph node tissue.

In DNA form, the CDR3 reads TGTGCCACCAGCGGACTGACGACTACGGCCCAGCATTTT. Translated: CATSGLTTTAQHF. The V gene is TRBV15, the J gene TRBJ1-5; the D is unclear. In germline, CDR1 is LNHNV, CDR2 YYDKDF (reference sequence). The CDR3 runs 13 residues. Trimming stripped 5 bases from V and 11 bases from J, with 16 bases between. Together with reference TRBV15 and TRBJ1-5, the CDR3 gives the full variable domain: DAMVIQNPRYQVTQFGKPVTLSCSQTLNHNVMYWYQQKSSQAPKLLFHYYDKDFNNEADTPDNFQSRRPNTSFCFLDIRSPGLGDTAMYLCATSGLTTTAQHFGDGTRLSIL.